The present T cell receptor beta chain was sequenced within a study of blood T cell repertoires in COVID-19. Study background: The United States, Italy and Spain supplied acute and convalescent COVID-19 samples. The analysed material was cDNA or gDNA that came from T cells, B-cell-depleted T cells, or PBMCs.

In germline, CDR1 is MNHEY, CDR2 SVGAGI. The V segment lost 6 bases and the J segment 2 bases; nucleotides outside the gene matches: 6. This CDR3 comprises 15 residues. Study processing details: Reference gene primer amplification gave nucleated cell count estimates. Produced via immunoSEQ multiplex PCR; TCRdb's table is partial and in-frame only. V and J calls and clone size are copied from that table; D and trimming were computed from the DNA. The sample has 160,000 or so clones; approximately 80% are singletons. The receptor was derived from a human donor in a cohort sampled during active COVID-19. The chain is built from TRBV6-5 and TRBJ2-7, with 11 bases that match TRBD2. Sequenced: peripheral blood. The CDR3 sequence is CASRPGTSGTYEQYF. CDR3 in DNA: TGTGCCAGCAGGCCCGGGACTAGCGGAACCTACGAGCAGTACTTC.